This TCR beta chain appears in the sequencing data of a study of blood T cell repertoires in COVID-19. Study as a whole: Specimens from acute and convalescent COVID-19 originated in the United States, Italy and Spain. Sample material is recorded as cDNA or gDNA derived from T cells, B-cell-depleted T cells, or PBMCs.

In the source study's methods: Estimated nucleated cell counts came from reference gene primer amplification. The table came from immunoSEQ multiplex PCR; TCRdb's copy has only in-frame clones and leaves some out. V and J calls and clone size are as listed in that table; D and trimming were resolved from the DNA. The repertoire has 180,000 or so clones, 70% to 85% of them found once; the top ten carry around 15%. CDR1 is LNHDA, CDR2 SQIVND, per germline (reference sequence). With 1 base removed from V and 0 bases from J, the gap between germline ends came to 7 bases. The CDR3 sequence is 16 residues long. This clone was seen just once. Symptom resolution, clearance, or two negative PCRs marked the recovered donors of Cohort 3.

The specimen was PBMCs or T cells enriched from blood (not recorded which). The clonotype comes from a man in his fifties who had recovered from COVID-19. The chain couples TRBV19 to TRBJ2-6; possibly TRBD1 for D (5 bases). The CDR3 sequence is CASSIVQGSGANVLTF. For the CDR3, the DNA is TGTGCCAGTAGTATAGTCCAGGGCTCTGGGGCCAACGTCCTGACTTTC.